This T cell receptor beta chain derives from a study of CD8 T cells in ankylosing spondylitis. TCRdb passed the 5' RACE reads through MiXCR, listing each CDR3 protein once. The repertoire holds about 33,000 distinct CDR3 sequences, with 13% to 15% as singletons. Germline V gene sequence: CDR1 MNHNY, CDR2 SVGAGI (reference sequence). The CDR3 loop spans 14 amino acids. With 6 bases removed from V and 2 bases from J, the gap between germline ends came to 12 bases. The sequence derives from a male donor with ankylosing spondylitis or in good health (not recorded which). Input material: blood. This chain connects TRBV6-6 to TRBJ2-3, with D unclear. CDR3 in amino acids: CASRKGFDTDTQYF. In nucleotides, the CDR3 is TGTGCCAGCAGGAAGGGTTTTGACACAGATACGCAGTATTTT.